This T cell receptor beta chain was recovered during a study of blood T cells in healthy people across ages. Then a second PCR, running about 6 to 11 cycles, was carried out with a sample-barcoded 5' primer and a J-beta primer mix. TCRdb reanalysed the 5' RACE reads using MiXCR and keeps one entry per CDR3 protein. The sample has 1.5 million to 2 million distinct CDR3 sequences; around 48% are singletons. In regard to this clonotype: What it recognizes is unknown.

The study, taken as a whole, reports: PBMCs that were unsorted prevented a conclusive naive versus antigen-experienced comparison.

The CDR3 runs 12 residues. The V end lost 5 bases, the J end lost 2 bases, and 7 bases lay between the germline ends. Germline V CDR1 and CDR2: MNHEY, SVGEGT. The V and J genes are TRBV6-2 or TRBV6-3 and TRBJ2-7; tentatively, D is TRBD1 (6 bases). Sequencing was performed on blood. The clonotype comes from a woman in her thirties or forties in good health. The CDR3 reads CASSRQAYEQYF. In DNA, the CDR3 is TGTGCCAGCAGTAGACAGGCCTACGAGCAGTACTTC.